This T cell receptor (beta chain) was sequenced during a study of blood T cell repertoires in COVID-19. About the study: Acute and convalescent COVID-19 samples came from the United States, Italy and Spain. PBMCs, B-cell-depleted T cells, or T cells were the source of the cDNA or gDNA that made up the material.

Authors' data handling: Reference gene primer amplification yielded estimated nucleated cell counts. Data came from immunoSEQ multiplex PCR; TCRdb stores just in-frame clones and leaves some out. V, J and clone size derive from that table, while D and trimming were established from the DNA sequence. The profile shows fewer than 90,000 clones, about 91% of them singletons. Germline V gene lookup returns CDR1 SGHAT and CDR2 FQNNGV. V dropped 5 bases and J dropped 11; count of bases not matched to a gene: 11. The CDR3 is 13 residues long. The sequence came from a man aged 60-69 years with acute or convalescent COVID-19. The specimen was peripheral blood. The chain has TRBV11-2 and TRBJ1-1, with TRBD1 matching over 7 bases. The CDR3: CASSPGTVEVAFF. As DNA, the CDR3 is TGTGCCAGCAGCCCGGGGACAGTCGAAGTGGCTTTCTTT.